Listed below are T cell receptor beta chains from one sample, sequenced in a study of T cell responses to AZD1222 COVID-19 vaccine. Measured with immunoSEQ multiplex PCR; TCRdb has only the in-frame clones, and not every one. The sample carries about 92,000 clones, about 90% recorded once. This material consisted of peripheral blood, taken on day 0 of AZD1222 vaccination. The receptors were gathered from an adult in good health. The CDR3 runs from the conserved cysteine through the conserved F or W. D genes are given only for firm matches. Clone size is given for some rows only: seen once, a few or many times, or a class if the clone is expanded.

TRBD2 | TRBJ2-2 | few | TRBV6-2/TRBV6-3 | TGTGCCAGCAGTTACTCGGGGGGGAGAACCGGGGAGCTGTTTTTT | CASSYSGGRTGELFF
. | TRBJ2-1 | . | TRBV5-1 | TGCGCCAGCAGCTCCGTCCCCCAGACGTGGTACAATGAGCAGTTCTTC | CASSSVPQTWYNEQFF
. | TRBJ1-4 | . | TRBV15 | TGTGCCACCAGCAGAGCCCCCGAGGACCACGAAAAACTGTTTTTT | CATSRAPEDHEKLFF
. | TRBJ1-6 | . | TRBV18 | TGTGCCAGCTCACCATTGGCAGCCCTTAATTCACCCCTCCACTTT | CASSPLAALNSPLHF
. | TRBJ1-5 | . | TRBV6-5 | TGTGCCAGCAGCCGCGGACAGTTAGATCAGCCCCAGCATTTT | CASSRGQLDQPQHF
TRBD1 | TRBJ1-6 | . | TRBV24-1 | TGTGCCACCATGCCCTCCCGGGACAGGGACCATAATTCACCCCTCCACTTT | CATMPSRDRDHNSPLHF
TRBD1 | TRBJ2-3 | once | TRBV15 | TGTGCCACCAGCGCCGACAGGGTCGGCACAGATACGCAGTATTTT | CATSADRVGTDTQYF
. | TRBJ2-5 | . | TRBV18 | TGTGCCAGCTCACCCCAGTACCAAGAGACCCAGTACTTC | CASSPQYQETQYF
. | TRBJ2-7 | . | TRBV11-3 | TGTGCCAGCAGCTTAGGTGCCGGGTACGAGCAGTACTTC | CASSLGAGYEQYF
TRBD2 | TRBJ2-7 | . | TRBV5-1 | TGCGCCAGCAGCTTGAAACTAGCGGGGGGGCAGTACGAGCAGTACTTC | CASSLKLAGGQYEQYF
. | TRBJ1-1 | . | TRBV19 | TGTGCCAGTAGCAACCGCGTGGCTGAAGCTTTCTTT | CASSNRVAEAFF
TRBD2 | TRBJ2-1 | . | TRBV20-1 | TGCAGTGCTAGTAATACTAGCGGCTACAATGAGCAGTTCTTC | CSASNTSGYNEQFF
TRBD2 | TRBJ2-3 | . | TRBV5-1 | TGCGCCAGCAGCGAGGGACTAGCGGGGGGCACAGATACGCAGTATTTT | CASSEGLAGGTDTQYF
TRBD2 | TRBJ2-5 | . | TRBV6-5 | TGTGCCAGCAGTCAGACCGGGGGGGGCCAAGAGACCCAGTACTTC | CASSQTGGGQETQYF
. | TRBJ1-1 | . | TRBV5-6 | TGTGCCAGCAGCCTCTTGAACACTGAAGCTTTCTTT | CASSLLNTEAFF
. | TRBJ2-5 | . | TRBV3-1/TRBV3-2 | TGTGCCAGCAGCCAACTCGGACTGGCGGGCGGCCAAGAGACCCAGTACTTC | CASSQLGLAGGQETQYF
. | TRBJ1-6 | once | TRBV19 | TGTGCCAGTAGTTGGCAGGGCCCCAGGCCCCTCCACTTT | CASSWQGPRPLHF
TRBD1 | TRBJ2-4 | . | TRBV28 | TGTGCCAGCAGTTTATATTTGGACAGGAGAAACATTCAGTACTTC | CASSLYLDRRNIQYF
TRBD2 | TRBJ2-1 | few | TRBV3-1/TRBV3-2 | TGTGCCAGCAGCCAAGAGGGACTAGCGGGGGGTCCGAGCTCCTACAATGAGCAGTTCTTC | CASSQEGLAGGPSSYNEQFF
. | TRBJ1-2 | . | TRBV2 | TGTGCCAGCAGTGACTCAGCTAACTATGGCTACACCTTC | CASSDSANYGYTF
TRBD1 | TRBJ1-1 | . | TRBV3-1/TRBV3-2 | TGTGCCAGCAGCCCTAATACAGGGGGCGGGTCTGAAGCTTTCTTT | CASSPNTGGGSEAFF
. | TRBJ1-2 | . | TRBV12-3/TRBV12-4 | TGTGCCAGCAGTCGGCCAGGCGTCTATGGCTACACCTTC | CASSRPGVYGYTF
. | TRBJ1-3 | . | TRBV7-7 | TGTGCTAGCAGCCAAGGACCGAGCTCTGGAAACACCATATATTTT | CASSQGPSSGNTIYF
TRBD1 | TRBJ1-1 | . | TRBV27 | TGTGCCAGCAGTCGCCGACAGGGCTCGGGCACTGAAGCTTTCTTT | CASSRRQGSGTEAFF
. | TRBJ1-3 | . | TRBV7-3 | TGTGCCAGCAGCTTTGGAAGCTCTGGAAACACCATATATTTT | CASSFGSSGNTIYF
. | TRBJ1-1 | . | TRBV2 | TGTGCCAGCACTGTTCTGGACACACAGAACACTGAAGCTTTCTTT | CASTVLDTQNTEAFF
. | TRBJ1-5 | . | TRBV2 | TGTGCCAGCAAGGAAACAGGGACCCCGAATCAGCCCCAGCATTTT | CASKETGTPNQPQHF
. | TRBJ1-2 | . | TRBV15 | TGTGCCACCAGCATGGGGCGGTTCTATGGCTACACCTTC | CATSMGRFYGYTF
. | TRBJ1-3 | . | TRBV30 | TGTGCCTGTAACCGGGACTCCTCTGGAAACACCATATATTTT | CACNRDSSGNTIYF
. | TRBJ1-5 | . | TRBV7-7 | TGTGCTAGCAGTACAGGGAGGGGTCAGCCCCAGCATTTT | CASSTGRGQPQHF
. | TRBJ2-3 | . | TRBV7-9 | TGTGCCAGCAGCGTAAGGTCTCCCACAGATACGCAGTATTTT | CASSVRSPTDTQYF
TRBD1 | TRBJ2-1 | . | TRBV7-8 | TGTGCCAGCAGCCGAAGTGGACAGGGGGCTAGCAATGAGCAGTTCTTC | CASSRSGQGASNEQFF
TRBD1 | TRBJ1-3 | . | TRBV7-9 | TGTGCCAGCAGTCCGATAGGACAGGGTGGCGGAAACACCATATATTTT | CASSPIGQGGGNTIYF
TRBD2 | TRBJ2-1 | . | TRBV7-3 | TGTGCCAGCAGCCCCGGGACTAGCCCTAGGAATGAGCAGTTCTTC | CASSPGTSPRNEQFF
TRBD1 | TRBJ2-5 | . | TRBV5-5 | TGTGCCAGCAGCTTGGCGGGCAGGGGGCGATTTTGGCAAGAGACCCAGTACTTC | CASSLAGRGRFWQETQYF
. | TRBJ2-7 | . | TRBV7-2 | TGTGCCAGCAGCTTGACCCAGTACGAGCAGTACTTC | CASSLTQYEQYF
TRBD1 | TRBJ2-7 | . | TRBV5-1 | TGCGCCAGCAGCTTGGAACGGGTGGGACAGGGTTGTCTCTTC | CASSLERVGQGCLF